This T cell receptor (beta chain) was retrieved from a study of CD8+ T cells in alopecia areata. This clone has just one count. Germline CDR1 and CDR2: GTSNPN and SVGIG (reference sequence). CDR3 length equals 13 residues. Trimming at V came to 4 bases and at J to 6 bases, leaving 6 bases not matched to a gene. After isolation, RNA underwent reverse transcription to generate cDNA as the sequencing template. This table comes from immunoSEQ multiplex PCR, and its TCRdb copy is limited to in-frame clones, with some not included. The sample records 120,000 or so clones, approximately 47% being singletons.

The source of this sequence is a human donor with alopecia areata. Material for sequencing was NKG2D-low CD8+ T cells sorted from blood. J is TRBJ2-1 and V is TRBV30; 7 bases align to TRBD2. The CDR3 DNA sequence: TGTGCCTGGATGGGAGGGGAGAGCAATGAGCAGTTCTTC. It encodes CAWMGGESNEQFF.